This TCR beta chain was sequenced for a study of blood T cell repertoires in COVID-19. TCRdb's table, derived via immunoSEQ multiplex PCR, lists solely in-frame clones and lacks some. This table has about 250,000 clones, nearly 90% appearing once. The sample consisted of peripheral blood. The sequence came from a man between 18 and 35 years old with active or convalescent COVID-19.

DNA of the CDR3: TGTGCCAGCAGTGAAGGGTCTAGCAGCACTTCCGAGCAGTACTTC. It yields the protein CASSEGSSSTSEQYF. V gene TRBV2 combines with J gene TRBJ2-7, with D possibly TRBD2 on 5 matching bases. Trimming removed 1 base at V and 6 bases at J, with 16 bases between. The CDR3 consists of 15 residues. CDR1 is SNHLY, CDR2 FYNNEI, per germline.